Below are 19 T cell receptor beta chains sequenced from a single sample in a study of radiation and T cells in renal cell carcinoma. Sample treatment: 15 Gy SBRT to primary tumor, nephrectomy 4 weeks later. Data came from immunoSEQ multiplex PCR; TCRdb stores just in-frame clones and leaves some out. The sample records roughly 14,000 clones, over 60% being singletons. The material sequenced was tumor tissue, taken from a patient whose treatment included radiotherapy and nephrectomy. These receptors were obtained from a woman between 65 and 79 years old with renal cell carcinoma.

In its sample, this clone was seen a few times. The V call is TRBV11-2, the J call TRBJ2-7; the D is unclear. V dropped 4 bases and J dropped 3 bases, with 13 bases sitting between them. There are 14 residues in the CDR3. The V gene's germline CDR1 is SGHAT and CDR2 FQNNGV. The CDR3 reads CASSSPRGGYEQYF. In DNA form, the CDR3 reads TGTGCCAGCAGCTCCCCCCGAGGCGGCTACGAGCAGTACTTC.

This clone was counted only a few times. The J gene is TRBJ1-2, the V gene TRBV6-4; the D gene is possibly TRBD1 (6 bases). This CDR3 spans 12 amino acids. Trimming removed 6 bases from V and 6 bases from J, with 11 bases in between. Germline CDR1 and CDR2: MRHNA and SNTAGT. CDR3 bases: TGTGCCAGCAGCCAACAGGGACATGGCTACACCTTC. It specifies CASSQQGHGYTF.

This CDR3 reads CASSHQGLGSYEQYF. CDR3 sequence (DNA): TGTGCCAGCAGCCACCAAGGGTTGGGCTCCTACGAGCAGTACTTC. J is TRBJ2-7 and V is TRBV5-8, with unresolved D. Looked up from germline, CDR1 is SGHTS and CDR2 is YDEGEE. V was trimmed by 4 bases and J by 0 bases, leaving 14 bases between them. The CDR3 sequence is 15 residues long. The complete variable domain, with remaining parts taken from reference TRBV5-8 and TRBJ2-7, reads EAGVTQSPTHLIKTRGQQATLRCSPISGHTSVYWYQQALGLGLQFLLWYDEGEERNRGNFPPRFSGRQFPNYSSELNVNALELEDSALYLCASSHQGLGSYEQYFGPGTRLTVT.

This clone was counted between two and nine times. V usage is TRBV5-1 and J usage is TRBJ1-1; 10 bases agree with TRBD1. In germline, CDR1 is SGHRS, CDR2 YFSETQ. Trimming at V came to 4 bases and at J to 3 bases, leaving 0 bases not matched to a gene. The CDR3 has 13 amino acids. Here the CDR3 DNA reads TGCGCCAGCAGCGGGACAGGGGACACTGAAGCTTTCTTT. This translates into CASSGTGDTEAFF.

This clone occurred a few times. This chain links TRBV11-3 with TRBJ2-1, with D uncertain. In germline, CDR1 is SGHNT, CDR2 YENEEA. V gave up 5 bases and J gave up 5 bases, with 13 bases separating them. CDR3 length: 14 residues. This CDR3 is CASSATQVNNEQFF. The DNA for the CDR3 is TGTGCCAGCAGCGCCACCCAAGTTAACAATGAGCAGTTCTTC.

The chain links TRBV7-2 to TRBJ2-7; a weak D match, TRBD2 (6 bases). The V and J ends lost 5 bases and 2 bases respectively, with 19 bases between them. Germline CDR1 and CDR2: SGHTA and FQGNSA. The CDR3 extends over 16 amino acids. The CDR3 DNA reads as TGTGCCAGCAGCCCCCTTGTGGACTACACCCCCTACGAGCAGTACTTC. Translating gives CASSPLVDYTPYEQYF.

The chain uses TRBV11-2 and TRBJ1-5; D perhaps matches TRBD1 (5 bases). The CDR3 totals 15 residues. V was pared by 1 base and J by 7 bases, with 14 bases between. Germline-derived CDR1 and CDR2 are SGHAT and FQNNGV. CDR3 nucleotide sequence: TGTGCCAGCAGCTTAGGAGGCAGGGTGGGCCAGCCCCAGCATTTT. Translating gives CASSLGGRVGQPQHF. Based on the CDR3 plus reference TRBV11-2 and TRBJ1-5, the full variable domain is EAGVAQSPRYKIIEKRQSVAFWCNPISGHATLYWYQQILGQGPKLLIQFQNNGVVDDSQLPKDRFSAERLKGVDSTLKIQPAKLEDSAVYLCASSLGGRVGQPQHFGDGTRLSIL.

The rearrangement links TRBV10-3 to TRBJ1-2; 9 positions agree with TRBD1. Germline trimming cut 10 bases from V and 6 bases from J; bases unmatched to any gene: 9. Germline V gene sequence: CDR1 ENHRY, CDR2 SYGVKD. The length of the CDR3 is 13 residues. The CDR3 bases are TGTGCCAGCAGGGACGGGACAGGGAATGGCTACACCTTC. Translating gives CASRDGTGNGYTF.

In this sample, this clone turned up once. The J gene is TRBJ1-1, the V gene TRBV5-4, with D uncertain. The CDR3 totals 15 residues. The V end was cut by 2 bases, the J end by 1 base, with 12 bases between. CDR1 SGHNT and CDR2 YYREEE come from the germline V gene (reference sequence). The CDR3 here is CASSLRESKNTEAFF. CDR3 sequence (DNA): TGTGCCAGCAGCTTACGTGAGTCGAAGAACACTGAAGCTTTCTTT. Full variable domain (missing parts from reference TRBV5-4 and TRBJ1-1): ETGVTQSPTHLIKTRGQQVTLRCSSQSGHNTVSWYQQALGQGPQFIFQYYREEENGRGNFPPRFSGLQFPNYSSELNVNALELDDSALYLCASSLRESKNTEAFFGQGTRLTVV.

The DNA for the CDR3 is TGTGCCAGCAGTTACGGGGAAACCACCGGGGAGCTGTTTTTT. This codes for CASSYGETTGELFF. The chain employs TRBV6-5 and TRBJ2-2; D gene uncertain. Germline-derived CDR1 and CDR2 are MNHEY and SVGAGI. This CDR3 has 14 amino acids. The V end lost 2 bases, the J end lost 4 bases, and 8 bases lay between the germline ends.

As to this clone: The same CDR3 can be traced to other DNA sequences in this sample. The chain employs TRBV29-1 and TRBJ1-3; D is ambiguous. From germline, CDR1 is SQVTM and CDR2 ANQGSEA. Trimming cost V 6 bases and J 4 bases, with 10 bases left between them. There are 12 residues in the CDR3. CDR3 protein: CSVRKGGNTIYF. DNA for the CDR3: TGCAGCGTCCGTAAAGGCGGAAACACCATATATTTT.

The chain recombines TRBV25-1 with TRBJ2-3, with 8 bases that match TRBD1. This CDR3 is built from 18 residues. Per the germline V gene, CDR1 is MGHDK and CDR2 is SYGVNS. V trimming: 1 base; J trimming: 0 bases; junction bases outside the gene matches: 9. The CDR3 bases are TGTGCCAGCAGTGAATCCGACAGGGGACCCACTAGCACAGATACGCAGTATTTT. Its protein is CASSESDRGPTSTDTQYF.

This clone was observed a handful of times. V is TRBV27 and J is TRBJ1-5; maybe TRBD1 (5 bases). Trimming took off 3 bases at V and 2 bases at J, with 8 bases between the two ends. CDR3 size: 14 residues. The V gene's germline CDR1 is MNHEY and CDR2 SMNVEV (reference sequence). The DNA of the CDR3 is TGTGCCAGCAGTTTGTGGGGGGGCAATCAGCCCCAGCATTTT. It translates to CASSLWGGNQPQHF.

This chain connects TRBV27 to TRBJ2-5, with 8 bases aligning to TRBD2. CDR3 size: 15 residues. Unmatched junction bases numbered 10, after V lost 5 bases and J lost 5 bases. Germline V gene sequence: CDR1 MNHEY, CDR2 SMNVEV (reference sequence). The CDR3 here is CASSERLASSETQYF. The CDR3 nucleotides read TGTGCCAGCAGTGAAAGACTAGCGTCGTCGGAGACCCAGTACTTC.

V is TRBV4-2 and J is TRBJ2-3, with 8 bases fitting TRBD1. CDR3 length: 15 amino acids. Germline trimming cut 4 bases from V and 6 bases from J; bases unmatched to any gene: 9. In germline, CDR1 is LGHNA, CDR2 YNFKEQ. The CDR3 DNA is TGTGCCAGCAGCCGAAGCACACAGGGGGAGGATACGCAGTATTTT. It specifies CASSRSTQGEDTQYF.

The CDR3 nucleotides read TGTGCCAGCAGCGTTACAGGGGGTTCCTATGGCTACACCTTC. Translating it yields CASSVTGGSYGYTF. This chain uses TRBV9 with TRBJ1-2; the match to TRBD1 covers 8 bases. The CDR3 covers 14 residues. V shed 2 bases, J shed 4 bases, and the junction held 4 bases outside the gene matches. Germline V gives CDR1 SGDLS, CDR2 YYNGEE.

The sample holds one count of this clone. The chain has TRBV30 and TRBJ1-6; D might be TRBD1 (5 bases). Germline V CDR1 and CDR2: GTSNPN, SVGIG (reference sequence). The V gene lost 3 bases and the J gene lost 5 bases, with 11 bases spanning the gap. The length of the CDR3 is 14 residues. CDR3 in DNA: TGTGCCTGGAGCACGGGGGTTGATAATTCACCCCTCCACTTT. Translating gives CAWSTGVDNSPLHF.

This clone has more than one count but fewer than ten. This sequence joins TRBV6-4 and TRBJ2-1, with D perhaps matching TRBD1 (7 bases). The CDR3 has 14 amino acids. Looked up from germline, CDR1 is MRHNA and CDR2 is SNTAGT. Trimming cost V 4 bases and J 7 bases, with 14 bases left between them. This CDR3 reads CASSVGGGTNEQFF. DNA for the CDR3: TGTGCCAGCAGTGTAGGAGGGGGCACGAATGAGCAGTTCTTC.

This clone was recorded a few times. The V call is TRBV9, the J call TRBJ2-5, with 10 bases matching TRBD2. The CDR3 runs 16 residues. The trim removed 2 bases at V and 2 bases at J, leaving 6 bases unmatched. Germline values: CDR1 SGDLS, CDR2 YYNGEE. CDR3 in amino acids: CASSVLAGGPQETQYF. CDR3 nucleotides: TGTGCCAGCAGCGTTTTAGCGGGAGGACCTCAAGAGACCCAGTACTTC.